The present T cell receptor beta chain was sequenced within a study of regulatory T cells in long-lasting Graves disease (dated by TCRdb to the early 2020s). For the study in its entirety: Patients with newly diagnosed Graves' disease had been on antithyroid drugs for under 3 months. Peripheral blood TCR sequencing and RNA sequencing compared persistent Graves' disease patients with newly diagnosed Graves' disease patients. The study took place in China and was registered as a clinical trial. A total of 33 samples underwent TCR sequencing, from about 13 patients with persistent Graves' disease and approximately 20 patients with newly diagnosed Graves' disease. General conclusions and limits of the study: Because the primary lesion, thyroid tissue, could not be accessed, the study looked at peripheral blood alone. As a limitation, the authors acknowledged that the small sample size may reduce accuracy. Persistent Graves' disease patients showed lower TCR Shannon entropy and fewer highly expanded clones than newly diagnosed patients, suggesting clonal expansion. Preferential use of TRBV28, TRBJ1-2 and TRBJ2-5 was observed in persistent disease, whereas TRBV20-1 and TRBJ2-1 were favored in newly diagnosed disease. Sequencing and analysis were restricted to the TCR beta chain. Persistent patients shared more public clonotypes among themselves (2,741) than newly diagnosed patients did (approximately 970).

The time point label on this specimen signifies: newly diagnosed GD, antithyroid drugs for less than 3 months. For both TCR sequencing and RNA sequencing, RNA was extracted from PBMCs in TRIzol. The diagnosis of Graves' disease was made according to American Thyroid Association guidelines. Patients were recruited from an endocrinology department in Xi'an, China. From each patient, around 9.3 milliliters of peripheral blood was collected into an EDTA anticoagulant tube. Ficoll Paque Plus density gradient separation was used to isolate PBMCs, and no further T cell sorting was performed. An Agilent 2100 Bioanalyzer and agarose gel were used to check RNA quality, while a NanoDrop 2000 measured RNA concentration. At least ten counts were recorded for this clonotype. The antigen this receptor binds is unknown. No clone much larger than this one lies a single base away; base qualities are absent. Counted from cysteine to phenylalanine, this CDR3 has 16 amino acids. Only CDR3 DNA is held: 48 bases, read in frame from base 1. For CDR1 and CDR2, the germline V gene (reference sequence) lists DFQATT and SNEGSKA. The germline ends are 19 bases apart after V is trimmed by 6 bases and J by 1 base.

Library generation was performed with multiplex PCR. Reads for this sample came from an Illumina HiSeq 4000. To build TCR beta libraries, CDR3 regions were amplified by Arm-PCR using iRepertoire HTBI primers. Before sequencing, the PCR products underwent gel purification. In the original analysis: Across samples, 60 to 80 TRBV and 15 or so TRBJ segments were identified and used for gene usage analysis of CDR3 amino acid clonotypes. COPE and FqMerger were used to merge the filtered high-quality paired reads into contigs. Contigs were aligned with BLAST to IMGT TRBV, TRBD and TRBJ reference genes, and CDR3 was defined per IMGT. Highly expanded clones were defined as clonotypes with a frequency above 0.1%. Shannon entropy served as the measure of repertoire diversity, while the Gini coefficient captured V-J evenness. A clonotype was considered public if more than one individual shared it. In-frame beta chains were kept once TCRdb had trimmed the public reads at Q25 with fastp and called clones with MiXCR. Each entry is one CDR3 protein sequence, shown with its most common DNA and genes. The V and J calls were determined by TCRdb, not by the authors. This sample gives 500,000 or so distinct CDR3 sequences in total; approximately 16% of them show up just once. In total, the top ten clones hold 20% to 25% of the sample.

Separately, the same data were catalogued under a study of T cells in Graves' hyperthyroidism and ophthalmopathy. Drawing on the second study: Stable Graves' hyperthyroidism was defined as no progression to ophthalmopathy during 18 months of follow-up. Hyperthyroidism patients were aged 18 to 65 years and newly diagnosed, with disease duration of less than 2 months. Patients with uncontrolled infections, other autoimmune diseases, pregnancy or lactation were excluded. Diagnoses were established on the basis of clinical symptoms, serum thyroxine and TRAb, thyroid ultrasound, and orbital computed tomography. The TCR CDR3 was subjected to a first round of RT-PCR using the HTBI primer set and the Qiagen OneStep RT-PCR kit. Blood samples also contained most of the expanded thyroid clonotypes (frequency above 0.001), which suggests that blood repertoires may reflect thyroid immune responses. In cross-validation, a model built on a 13 V-J signature told ophthalmopathy apart from stable hyperthyroidism with 87.88% sensitivity and about 81% specificity, and in testing the same model reached 80%/75%. In validation, the model predicted progression to ophthalmopathy with 55% to 71% sensitivity and 72% to 85% specificity, a median of 6.5 months before onset. To identify TCR V-J signatures that set the groups apart, the researchers used a discovery cohort of about a hundred patients, made up of under 45 with Graves' ophthalmopathy and 57 with stable Graves' hyperthyroidism. Whether ophthalmopathy could be predicted prospectively was tested in an independent validation cohort made up of about 18 hyperthyroidism patients plus 17 patients who later progressed to ophthalmopathy. The roughly 91 discovery patients were randomly divided into training and test sets at a 7:3 ratio. Thyroid tissue and blood T-cell repertoires from roughly six Graves' hyperthyroidism patients were also compared in the study. After sampling, hyperthyroidism patients received methimazole starting at 30 mg daily, and ophthalmopathy patients received high-dose intravenous methylprednisolone. Libraries were constructed in a second round of multiplex PCR, after which size selection and purification were performed. Paired-end sequencing of the libraries was performed with 100 bp reads on an Illumina HiSeq2000. SOAPnuke was used to process the raw data, throwing out any read that contained adapters or uncalled bases, had a mean Phred below 15, or lacked an exact constant-primer or identifier match. COPE v1.2.5 was used to merge the high-quality paired reads, and each unique nucleotide sequence was defined as a clonotype. MiTCR v1.1 was used to align the clonotypes against IMGT TRBV, TRBD and TRBJ reference segments. Analysis was restricted to V-J combinations with a frequency above 0.0001, which covered approximately 99% of repertoires. A TCS score was defined as the ratio between F50 (clonal expansion) and ExV (chaos), using BLOSUM62-based TCRdist between CDR3 peptides within each V-J. Welch's t-statistics and random forest reduced fewer than 550 V-J features to roughly 13, which were used in a naive Bayes classifier (R e1071). No statistical method was used to fix the sample size in advance, and group allocation was not hidden from the investigators. The paper describes TCR Vbeta CDR3 sequencing of some 130 peripheral blood samples, made up of roughly 40 ophthalmopathy patients, some 80 hyperthyroidism patients and about 17 progressor patients.

Specimen: peripheral blood mononuclear cells (PBMCs), collected at new diagnosis, from a patient treated with antithyroid drugs. The receptor's source is a woman aged 35 to 60 with Graves disease. Donor details come from another sample of the same person, matched by shared clones. Recombination linked TRBV20-1 to TRBJ1-5; no D segment can be confidently identified. At the DNA level, the sequence is TGCAGTGCCCCTAGACTAAGGGAATTGAGCAATCAGCCCCAGCATTTT. It is translated as CSAPRLRELSNQPQHF.